The 28 T cell receptor beta chains below come from one sample, sequenced in a study of blood T cell repertoires in COVID-19. Method: immunoSEQ multiplex PCR; TCRdb's copy keeps in-frame clones and lacks some. The profile covers about 100,000 clones, with around 84% appearing a single time and more than 1.5% taken by the ten largest. The specimen sequenced was peripheral blood. Receptors originate from a woman in her 70s with active or convalescent COVID-19.

This rearrangement joins TRBV27 to TRBJ1-1; TRBD1 aligns across 9 bases. The CDR3 has 16 residues. J lost 0 bases, V lost 5 bases, and 7 bases had no gene match. Germline lookup yields CDR1 MNHEY and CDR2 SMNVEV (reference sequence). For the CDR3, the DNA is TGTGCCAGCAGTGCCACAGGGGGCCCGGTGAACACTGAAGCTTTCTTT. Translating it yields CASSATGGPVNTEAFF.

The V gene is TRBV7-8, the J gene TRBJ1-1, with no clear D. CDR1 SGHVS and CDR2 FQNEAQ come from the germline V gene. V lost 1 base and J lost 5, with 11 bases in between. CDR3 length: 14 residues. CDR3 in DNA: TGTGCCAGCAGCTTAGTGAGGGAGTCAACTGAAGCTTTCTTT. This sequence encodes CASSLVRESTEAFF.

The rearrangement uses TRBV7-2 and TRBJ1-2; D call uncertain. V was pared by 5 bases and J by 4 bases, with 17 bases between. The CDR3 consists of 15 residues. Germline values: CDR1 SGHTA, CDR2 FQGNSA. In nucleotides, the CDR3 is TGTGCCAGCAGCCCTGCATGGGGAGCTACCTATGGCTACACCTTC. It encodes CASSPAWGATYGYTF.

CDR3 loop: CASSSGRASNEQFF. The DNA for the CDR3 is TGTGCCAGTAGTAGCGGGAGGGCCTCCAATGAGCAGTTCTTC. This chain uses TRBV19 with TRBJ2-1; 9 bases align to TRBD2. Trimming cost V 4 bases and J 6 bases; bases outside gene matches: 4. CDR1 and CDR2 from the germline V gene are LNHDA and SQIVND (reference sequence). The length of the CDR3 is 14 residues.

This sequence joins TRBV20-1 and TRBJ2-1, with 11 nucleotides matching TRBD2. Trimming took 3 bases from V and 10 from J; bases not matched to a gene: 20. This CDR3 has 18 residues. CDR1 DFQATT and CDR2 SNEGSKA come from the germline V gene (reference sequence). CDR3: CSASSLSRASGGRREQFF. The CDR3 DNA reads as TGCAGTGCTAGTAGTCTGTCAAGGGCTAGCGGGGGGCGAAGGGAGCAGTTCTTC.

The chain combines TRBV5-4 with TRBJ2-2; TRBD2 matches 7 bases. This CDR3 region has 17 residues. Germline CDR1 reads SGHNT; CDR2 reads YYREEE (reference sequence). Unmatched junction bases numbered 12, after V lost 0 bases and J lost 7 bases. The CDR3 here is CASSLELAPSRGGELFF. CDR3 coding DNA: TGTGCCAGCAGCTTGGAACTAGCGCCCTCGAGGGGCGGGGAGCTGTTTTTT.

The rearrangement joins TRBV30 to TRBJ1-4; TRBD1 agrees at 9 bases. This CDR3 has 14 residues. After removal of 2 bases from V and 7 bases from J, the junction contained 5 bases not matched to a gene. CDR1 is GTSNPN, CDR2 SVGIG, per germline (reference sequence). The CDR3, as DNA: TGTGCCTGGAGTAGGACAGGGGATACTGAAAAACTGTTTTTT. Protein sequence: CAWSRTGDTEKLFF. The full variable domain, completed using reference TRBV30 and TRBJ1-4, is SQTIHQWPATLVQPVGSPLSLECTVEGTSNPNLYWYRQAAGRGLQLLFYSVGIGQISSEVPQNLSASRPQDRQFILSSKKLLLSDSGFYLCAWSRTGDTEKLFFGSGTQLSVL.

The chain employs TRBV19 and TRBJ1-5; D remains unclear. The germline V and J ends were trimmed by 1 base and 4 bases, with 2 bases remaining between them. Germline values: CDR1 LNHDA, CDR2 SQIVND (reference sequence). This CDR3 is 12 amino acids long. In DNA, the CDR3 is TGTGCCAGTAGTATAGCTAATCAGCCCCAGCATTTT. Residues: CASSIANQPQHF.

The V call is TRBV7-9, the J call TRBJ1-1, with D possibly matching TRBD1 (6 bases). The CDR3 sequence is 15 residues long. The V gene lost 5 bases and the J gene lost 5 bases, with 18 bases spanning the gap. The germline CDR1 and CDR2 sequences are SEHNR and FQNEAQ (reference sequence). The CDR3 is CASSIPRGSRTEAFF. CDR3 DNA: TGTGCCAGCAGCATACCCAGGGGAAGTCGTACTGAAGCTTTCTTT.

V and J are TRBV12-3 or TRBV12-4 and TRBJ1-4; TRBD1 might be the D (5 bases). The CDR3 totals 13 residues. The V and J ends lost 5 bases and 7 bases respectively, with 11 bases between them. The CDR3 DNA is TGTGCCAGCAGTGCAGGGTATGGTGAAAAACTGTTTTTT. Amino acids: CASSAGYGEKLFF.

The V and J genes are TRBV4-2 and TRBJ1-5; a possible D gene is TRBD1 (5 bases). The V and J ends lost 9 bases and 1 base respectively, with 13 bases between them. The length of the CDR3 is 14 residues. The germline V gene encodes CDR1 LGHNA and CDR2 YNFKEQ. The CDR3 is CASSGGGSNQPQHF. CDR3 in DNA: TGTGCCAGTTCCGGGGGGGGAAGCAATCAGCCCCAGCATTTT.

The J gene is TRBJ2-5, the V gene TRBV29-1, with 14 bases identical to TRBD2. CDR3 length: 16 amino acids. In germline, CDR1 is SQVTM, CDR2 ANQGSEA. J gave up 0 bases and V 7 bases, and 7 bases lay outside the gene matches. The CDR3 nucleotides are TGCAGCGGCGGACTAGCGGGGGGCCCCAACCAAGAGACCCAGTACTTC. Residues: CSGGLAGGPNQETQYF.

The chain employs TRBV3-1 (or the pseudogene TRBV3-2) and TRBJ1-2; D unresolved. CDR3 length: 13 amino acids. Germline V gene sequence: CDR1 LGHDT, CDR2 YNNKEL (reference sequence). Trimming cost V 0 bases and J 9 bases, with 11 bases left between them. The CDR3 reads CASSQEEGARYTF. The CDR3 DNA reads as TGTGCCAGCAGCCAAGAAGAGGGAGCGCGCTACACCTTC.

A few counts support this clone. This chain links TRBV28 with TRBJ1-5, with D perhaps TRBD1 (5 bases). The CDR3 is made up of 15 amino acids. Trimming took off 4 bases at V and 6 bases at J, with 16 bases between the two ends. Germline V gene sequence: CDR1 MDHEN, CDR2 SYDVKM. In DNA, the CDR3 is TGTGCCAGCAGTTGGGGAGGGTCGACAGCTCAGCCCCAGCATTTT. Amino acid sequence: CASSWGGSTAQPQHF.

The rearrangement joins TRBV7-2 to TRBJ2-7; 9 bases fit TRBD2. The CDR3 totals 16 residues. J gave up 1 base and V 1 base, and 5 bases lay outside the gene matches. Germline values: CDR1 SGHTA, CDR2 FQGNSA. CDR3 sequence: CASSLGGLALSYEQYF. In DNA, the CDR3 is TGTGCCAGCAGCTTAGGCGGACTAGCGCTATCCTACGAGCAGTACTTC.

The chain is built from TRBV4-2 and TRBJ2-3; D remains ambiguous. The ends were cut back, 4 bases at V and 1 base at J, with 9 bases in the middle. In germline, CDR1 is LGHNA, CDR2 YNFKEQ. The CDR3 is 14 residues long. In nucleotides, the CDR3 is TGTGCCAGCAGCCCCCGTCCCGGCACAGATACGCAGTATTTT. Translating gives CASSPRPGTDTQYF.

The chain links TRBV7-2 to TRBJ2-7; D is perhaps TRBD2 (5 bases). The CDR3 sequence is 14 residues long. Germline V CDR1 and CDR2: SGHTA, FQGNSA. Trimming took off 2 bases at V and 4 bases at J, with 12 bases between the two ends. The CDR3 loop reads CASSLIGLAYEQYF. The DNA of the CDR3 is TGTGCCAGCAGCTTAATTGGGCTAGCTTACGAGCAGTACTTC.

This clone was recorded once. This chain uses TRBV4-1 with TRBJ1-2; tentatively, D is TRBD1 (5 bases). The V and J ends lost 0 bases and 3 bases respectively, with 5 bases between them. This CDR3 contains 13 residues. Germline V gives CDR1 MGHRA, CDR2 YSYEKL. The CDR3 protein is CASSQDRDYGYTF. The CDR3, as DNA: TGCGCCAGCAGCCAAGACAGGGACTATGGCTACACCTTC.

The table lists this clone with a count of one. The V gene is TRBV2, the J gene TRBJ2-7; D possibly corresponds to TRBD1 (5 bases). Per the germline V gene, CDR1 is SNHLY and CDR2 is FYNNEI. The germline V and J ends were trimmed by 6 bases and 6 bases, with 9 bases remaining between them. This CDR3 spans 11 amino acids. The CDR3 loop is CASSTGPEQYF. The CDR3 nucleotides are TGTGCCAGCAGCACAGGTCCCGAGCAGTACTTC.

CDR3 sequence: CASTFDRGRGAFF. CDR3 DNA: TGTGCCAGCACCTTTGACAGGGGGCGTGGGGCTTTCTTT. V gene TRBV12-3 or TRBV12-4 combines with J gene TRBJ1-1; the match to TRBD1 covers 10 bases. The CDR3 covers 13 residues. V gave up 7 bases and J gave up 11 bases; unmatched junction bases: 10.

The rearrangement uses TRBV6-2 or TRBV6-3 and TRBJ2-7; 9 bases line up with TRBD1. CDR1 and CDR2 (germline): MNHEY, SVGEGT. V shed 6 bases, J shed 5 bases, and the junction held 20 bases outside the gene matches. CDR3 size: 18 residues. The CDR3: CASSLSYGEDRGNHEQYF. CDR3 DNA sequence: TGTGCCAGCAGCCTCAGTTATGGCGAGGACAGGGGAAACCACGAGCAGTACTTC.

The chain has TRBV15 and TRBJ1-1; possible D gene TRBD1, 5 bases. This CDR3 is 13 amino acids long. The germline V gene encodes CDR1 LNHNV and CDR2 YYDKDF (reference sequence). V was cut by 5 bases and J by 7 bases, with 14 bases left in between. The CDR3 here is CATSGGRTLEAFF. The CDR3, as DNA: TGTGCCACCAGCGGGGGGAGGACCCTTGAAGCTTTCTTT.

The chain uses TRBV9 and TRBJ2-1, with 11 bases matching TRBD2. Germline CDR1 reads SGDLS; CDR2 reads YYNGEE. The ends lost 1 base at V and 6 bases at J; junction bases unmatched: 3. CDR3 size: 15 residues. The CDR3 is CASSVNSGGANEQFF. CDR3 DNA: TGTGCCAGCAGCGTAAATAGCGGGGGGGCCAATGAGCAGTTCTTC.

The genes are TRBV11-2 and TRBJ1-3; no definite D call. The germline CDR1 and CDR2 sequences are SGHAT and FQNNGV. V was trimmed by 8 bases and J by 0 bases, leaving 14 bases between them. There are 15 residues in the CDR3. CDR3 amino acids: CASDQLSDSGNTIYF. In DNA form, the CDR3 reads TGTGCCAGCGATCAGTTGAGCGACTCTGGAAACACCATATATTTT.

This clone was counted once. The CDR3 nucleotides are TGCGCCAGCAGCCAAGATTTAGCAGTACATCGAGGGGCTTTCTTT. As protein: CASSQDLAVHRGAFF. The V call is TRBV4-3, the J call TRBJ1-1; D is unresolved. The CDR3 is 15 amino acids. Germline V CDR1 and CDR2: LGHNA, YSLEER. Trimming removed 0 bases from V and 11 bases from J, with 19 bases in between.

The chain joins TRBV28 to TRBJ1-1, with D unclear. The CDR3 has 15 amino acids. V was clipped by 3 bases and J by 0 bases, with 11 bases between them. The germline V gene encodes CDR1 MDHEN and CDR2 SYDVKM. For the CDR3, the DNA is TGTGCCAGCAGTTTTGGAGGCAGTTTGAACACTGAAGCTTTCTTT. It is translated as CASSFGGSLNTEAFF.

This rearrangement joins TRBV9 to TRBJ2-7, with D possibly TRBD2 on 6 matching bases. CDR3 length: 15 amino acids. V was clipped by 0 bases and J by 5 bases, with 15 bases between them. The germline V gene encodes CDR1 SGDLS and CDR2 YYNGEE. CDR3 region: CASSVGVGSVNEQYF. CDR3 bases: TGTGCCAGCAGCGTAGGGGTCGGGAGTGTGAACGAGCAGTACTTC.

V gene TRBV25-1 combines with J gene TRBJ1-4, with no clear D. Germline lookup yields CDR1 MGHDK and CDR2 SYGVNS. There are 13 residues in the CDR3. The germline V and J ends were trimmed by 7 bases and 5 bases, with 11 bases remaining between them. The CDR3 region has the DNA TGTGCCAGCACCGGCAGGAAAAATGAAAAACTGTTTTTT. Its translation: CASTGRKNEKLFF.